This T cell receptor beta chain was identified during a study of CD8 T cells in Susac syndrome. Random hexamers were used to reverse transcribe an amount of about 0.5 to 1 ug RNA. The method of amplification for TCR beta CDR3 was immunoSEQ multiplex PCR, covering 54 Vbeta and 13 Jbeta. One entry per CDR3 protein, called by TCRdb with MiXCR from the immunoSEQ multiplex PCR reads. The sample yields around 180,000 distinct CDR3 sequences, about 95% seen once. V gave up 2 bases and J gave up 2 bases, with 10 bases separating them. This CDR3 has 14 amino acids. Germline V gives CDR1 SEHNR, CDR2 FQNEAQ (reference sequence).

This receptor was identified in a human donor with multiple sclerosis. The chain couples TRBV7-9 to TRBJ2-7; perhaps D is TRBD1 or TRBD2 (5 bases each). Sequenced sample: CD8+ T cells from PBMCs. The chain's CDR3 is CASSLTGTAYEQYF. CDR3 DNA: TGTGCCAGCAGCTTAACTGGGACCGCCTACGAGCAGTACTTC. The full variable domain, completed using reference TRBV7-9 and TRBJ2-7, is DTGVSQNPRHKITKRGQNVTFRCDPISEHNRLYWYRQTLGQGPEFLTYFQNEAQLEKSRLLSDRFSAERPKGSFSTLEIQRTEQGDSAMYLCASSLTGTAYEQYFGPGTRLTVT.